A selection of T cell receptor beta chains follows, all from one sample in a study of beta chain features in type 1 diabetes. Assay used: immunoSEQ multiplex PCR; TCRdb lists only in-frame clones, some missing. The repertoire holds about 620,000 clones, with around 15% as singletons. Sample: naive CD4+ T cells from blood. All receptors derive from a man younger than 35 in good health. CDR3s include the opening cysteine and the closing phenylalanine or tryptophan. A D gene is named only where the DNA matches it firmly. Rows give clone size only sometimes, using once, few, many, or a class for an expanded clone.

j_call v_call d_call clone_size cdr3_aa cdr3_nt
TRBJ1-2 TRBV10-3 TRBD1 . CAITETGNNYGYTF TGTGCCATCACCGAGACAGGGAACAACTATGGCTACACCTTC
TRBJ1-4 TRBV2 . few CASSELDSRNEKLFF TGTGCCAGCAGTGAGCTGGACAGCAGAAATGAAAAACTGTTTTTT
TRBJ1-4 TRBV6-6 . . CASSYSGQNEKLFF TGTGCCAGCAGTTACTCCGGACAGAATGAAAAACTGTTTTTT
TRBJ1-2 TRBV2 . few CASSGQPLGYGYTF TGTGCCAGCAGTGGACAACCCTTGGGGTATGGCTACACCTTC
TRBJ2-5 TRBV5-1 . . CASSLGFVDTGQETQYF TGCGCCAGCAGCTTGGGATTCGTTGATACAGGTCAAGAGACCCAGTACTTC
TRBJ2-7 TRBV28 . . CASTTGLYEQYF TGTGCCAGCACCACAGGGCTGTACGAGCAGTACTTC
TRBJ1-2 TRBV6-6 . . CASTYGELGYGYTF TGTGCCAGCACCTACGGGGAGTTGGGATATGGCTACACCTTC
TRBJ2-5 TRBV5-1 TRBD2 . CASSLVSSGGPETQYF TGCGCCAGCAGCTTGGTTTCTAGCGGGGGGCCAGAGACCCAGTACTTC
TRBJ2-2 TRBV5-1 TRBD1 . CASSSTGDGGELFF TGCGCCAGCAGCTCCACAGGGGATGGCGGGGAGCTGTTTTTT
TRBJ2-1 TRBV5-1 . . CASSRDFRRNEQFF TGCGCCAGCAGCCGGGACTTCCGGCGCAATGAGCAGTTCTTC
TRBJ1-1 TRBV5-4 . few CASSHIAGHTEAFF TGCGCCAGCAGCCACATCGCGGGACACACTGAAGCTTTCTTT
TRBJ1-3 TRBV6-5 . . CASSLQGPGNTIYF TGTGCCAGCAGCTTACAGGGTCCTGGAAACACCATATATTTT
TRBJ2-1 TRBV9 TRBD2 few CASSAFSGTSGSNEQFF TGTGCCAGCAGCGCCTTTTCCGGGACTAGCGGGTCCAATGAGCAGTTCTTC
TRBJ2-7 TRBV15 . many CATSREGTGYEQYF TGTGCCACCAGCAGAGAAGGGACTGGTTACGAGCAGTACTTC
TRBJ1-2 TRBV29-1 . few CSVDRRNYGYTF TGCAGCGTTGACAGGAGAAACTATGGCTACACCTTC
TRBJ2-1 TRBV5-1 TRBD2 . CASSLDLAAYNEQFF TGCGCCAGCAGCTTGGATCTAGCGGCGTACAATGAGCAGTTCTTC
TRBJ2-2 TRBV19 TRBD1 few CASRDSVFMAGELFF TGTGCCAGCCGGGACAGTGTTTTCATGGCGGGGGAGCTGTTTTTT
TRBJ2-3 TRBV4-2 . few CASSQLTIPLASTDTQYF TGTGCCAGCAGCCAGCTCACCATCCCTCTCGCGTCCACAGATACGCAGTATTTT
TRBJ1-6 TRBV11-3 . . CASSDFTRVELNSPLHF TGTGCCAGCAGCGACTTTACTAGGGTCGAACTAAATTCACCCCTCCACTTT
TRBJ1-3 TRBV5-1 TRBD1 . CASTYGQAGNTIYF TGCGCCAGCACCTATGGACAGGCTGGAAACACCATATATTTT
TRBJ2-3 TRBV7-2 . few CASSGRQRDTQYF TGTGCCAGCAGCGGACGACAGAGAGATACGCAGTATTTT
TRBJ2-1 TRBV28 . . CASRGLRNEQFF TGTGCCAGCAGGGGGCTTCGGAATGAGCAGTTCTTC
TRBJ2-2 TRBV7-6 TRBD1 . CASSSSTGITGELFF TGTGCCAGCAGCAGCTCGACAGGGATCACCGGGGAGCTGTTTTTT
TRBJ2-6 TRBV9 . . CASSVVTGILTGANVLTF TGTGCCAGCAGCGTAGTGACGGGCATATTAACTGGGGCCAACGTCCTGACTTTC
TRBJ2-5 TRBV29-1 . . CSVEKQGRETQYF TGCAGCGTGGAAAAACAGGGCAGGGAGACCCAGTACTTC
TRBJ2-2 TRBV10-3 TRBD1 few CATGDRENTGELFF TGTGCCACAGGGGACAGGGAGAACACCGGGGAGCTGTTTTTT
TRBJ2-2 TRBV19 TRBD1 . CASSTGGGTGELFF TGTGCCAGCTCGACAGGGGGTGGCACCGGGGAGCTGTTTTTT
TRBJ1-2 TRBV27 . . CASSDPGSYGYTF TGTGCCAGCAGCGACCCGGGCAGCTATGGCTACACCTTC
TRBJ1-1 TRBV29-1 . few CSVAWGVGAEAFF TGCAGCGTGGCCTGGGGTGTGGGGGCTGAAGCTTTCTTT
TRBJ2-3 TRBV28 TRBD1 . CASSTGTGRPDTQYF TGTGCCAGCAGTACCGGGACAGGGAGGCCAGATACGCAGTATTTT
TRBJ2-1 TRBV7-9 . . CASSLGAVGPSSYNEQFF TGTGCCAGCAGCTTAGGGGCCGTGGGGCCGAGCTCCTACAATGAGCAGTTCTTC
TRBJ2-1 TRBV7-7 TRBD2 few CASSLRGTSGYNEQFF TGTGCCAGCAGCTTAAGGGGGACTAGCGGATACAATGAGCAGTTCTTC
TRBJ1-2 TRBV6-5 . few CASTLRRSSYGYTF TGTGCCAGCACCCTTCGCCGGTCCTCGTATGGCTACACCTTC
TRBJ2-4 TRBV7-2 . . CASSLSGFKNIQYF TGTGCCAGCAGCTTATCCGGGTTCAAAAACATTCAGTACTTC
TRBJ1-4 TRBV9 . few CASSFGPSLVGGEKLFF TGTGCCAGCAGCTTTGGGCCCAGCCTGGTGGGTGGAGAAAAACTGTTTTTT
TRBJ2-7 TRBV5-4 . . CASSLDTGASEQYF TGTGCCAGCAGCTTGGATACGGGGGCCAGCGAGCAGTACTTC
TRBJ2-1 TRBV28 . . CASSLPTTRLSYNEQFF TGTGCCAGCAGTTTGCCGACGACCAGACTGTCCTACAATGAGCAGTTCTTC
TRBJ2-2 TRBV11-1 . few CASSPRGVRTGELFF TGTGCCAGCAGCCCCAGGGGGGTAAGGACCGGGGAGCTGTTTTTT